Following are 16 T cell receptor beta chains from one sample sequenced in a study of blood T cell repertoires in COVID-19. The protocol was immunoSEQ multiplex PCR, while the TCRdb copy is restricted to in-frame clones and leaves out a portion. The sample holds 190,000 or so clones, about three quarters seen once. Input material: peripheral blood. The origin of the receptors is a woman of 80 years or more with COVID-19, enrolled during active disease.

CDR3 bases: TGTGCCAGCAGTTCCAGGGTTCCGTACGAGCAGTACTTC. Protein sequence: CASSSRVPYEQYF. The rearrangement uses TRBV28 and TRBJ2-7; TRBD1 might be the D (5 bases). CDR1 and CDR2 (germline): MDHEN, SYDVKM. Trimming left V 4 bases short and J 4 bases short, with 11 bases between. The CDR3 contains 13 residues.

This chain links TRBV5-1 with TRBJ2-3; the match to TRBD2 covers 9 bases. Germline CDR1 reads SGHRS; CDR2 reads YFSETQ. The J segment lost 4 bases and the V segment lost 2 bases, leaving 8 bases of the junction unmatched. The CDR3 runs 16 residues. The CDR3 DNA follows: TGCGCCAGCAGCTTCGTAGCGGGGGAGGGAGCAGATACGCAGTATTTT. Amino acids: CASSFVAGEGADTQYF.

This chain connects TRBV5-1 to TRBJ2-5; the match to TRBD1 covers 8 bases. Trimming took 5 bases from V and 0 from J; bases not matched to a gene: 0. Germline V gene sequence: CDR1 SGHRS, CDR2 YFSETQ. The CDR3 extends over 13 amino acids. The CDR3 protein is CASRGQDQETQYF. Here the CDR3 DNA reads TGCGCCAGCAGGGGACAGGACCAAGAGACCCAGTACTTC.

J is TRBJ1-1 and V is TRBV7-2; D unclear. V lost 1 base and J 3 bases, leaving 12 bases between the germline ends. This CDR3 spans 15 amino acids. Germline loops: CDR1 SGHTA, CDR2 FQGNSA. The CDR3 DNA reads TGTGCCAGCAGCTTAGTCCTCACCGGTGACACTGAAGCTTTCTTT. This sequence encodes CASSLVLTGDTEAFF.

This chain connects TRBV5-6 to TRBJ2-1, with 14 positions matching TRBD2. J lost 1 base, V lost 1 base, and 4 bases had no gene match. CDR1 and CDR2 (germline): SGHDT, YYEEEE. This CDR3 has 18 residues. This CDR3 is CASSLLGLAGDSYNEQFF. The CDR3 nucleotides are TGTGCCAGCAGCTTGTTGGGACTAGCGGGAGATTCCTACAATGAGCAGTTCTTC.

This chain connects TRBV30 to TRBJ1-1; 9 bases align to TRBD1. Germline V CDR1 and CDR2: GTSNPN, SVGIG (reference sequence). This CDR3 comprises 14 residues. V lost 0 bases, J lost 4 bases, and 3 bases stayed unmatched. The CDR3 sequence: CAWSVVTGGTEAFF. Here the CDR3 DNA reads TGTGCCTGGAGTGTAGTGACAGGGGGCACTGAAGCTTTCTTT.

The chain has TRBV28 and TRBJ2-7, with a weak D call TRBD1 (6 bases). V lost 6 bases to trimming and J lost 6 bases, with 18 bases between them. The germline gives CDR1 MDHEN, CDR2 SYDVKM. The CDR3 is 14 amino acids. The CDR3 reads CASRLGQLSGEQYF. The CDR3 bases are TGTGCCAGCAGGTTAGGACAGCTCTCAGGCGAGCAGTACTTC.

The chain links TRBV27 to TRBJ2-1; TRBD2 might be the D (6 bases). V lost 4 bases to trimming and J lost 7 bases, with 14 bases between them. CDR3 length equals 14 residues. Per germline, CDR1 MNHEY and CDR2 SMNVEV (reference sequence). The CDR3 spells CASSSLMAGNEQFF. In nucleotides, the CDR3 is TGTGCCAGCAGTTCACTTATGGCGGGGAATGAGCAGTTCTTC.

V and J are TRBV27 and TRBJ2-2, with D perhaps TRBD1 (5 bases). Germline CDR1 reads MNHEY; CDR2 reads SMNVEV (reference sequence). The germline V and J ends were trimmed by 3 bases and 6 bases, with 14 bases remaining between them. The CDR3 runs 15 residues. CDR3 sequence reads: CASSFSQGIAGELFF. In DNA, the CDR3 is TGTGCCAGCAGTTTCTCCCAGGGTATAGCCGGGGAGCTGTTTTTT.

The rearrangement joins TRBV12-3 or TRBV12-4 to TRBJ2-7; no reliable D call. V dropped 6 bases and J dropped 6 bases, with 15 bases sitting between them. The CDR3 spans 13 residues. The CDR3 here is CASSPAPFSEQYF. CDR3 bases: TGTGCCAGCAGCCCTGCCCCGTTCAGCGAGCAGTACTTC.

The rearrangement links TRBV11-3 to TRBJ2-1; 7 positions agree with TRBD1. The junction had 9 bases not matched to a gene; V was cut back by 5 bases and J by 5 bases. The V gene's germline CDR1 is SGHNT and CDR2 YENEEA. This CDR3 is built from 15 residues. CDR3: CASSRSTGTNNEQFF. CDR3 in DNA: TGTGCCAGCAGCCGCTCGACAGGGACAAACAATGAGCAGTTCTTC.

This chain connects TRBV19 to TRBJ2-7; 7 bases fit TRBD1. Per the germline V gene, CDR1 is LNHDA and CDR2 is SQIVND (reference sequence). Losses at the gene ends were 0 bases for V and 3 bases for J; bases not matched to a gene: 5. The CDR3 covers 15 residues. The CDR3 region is CASSIDRDRVYEQYF. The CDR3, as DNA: TGTGCCAGTAGTATAGATAGGGACAGAGTCTACGAGCAGTACTTC.

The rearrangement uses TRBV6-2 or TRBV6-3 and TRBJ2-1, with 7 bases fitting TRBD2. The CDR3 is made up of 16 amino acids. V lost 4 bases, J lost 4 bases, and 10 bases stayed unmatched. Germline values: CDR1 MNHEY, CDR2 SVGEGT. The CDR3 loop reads CASSSPGRGLYNEQFF. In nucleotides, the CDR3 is TGTGCCAGCAGTTCCCCAGGGAGGGGCCTATACAATGAGCAGTTCTTC.

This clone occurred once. The DNA for the CDR3 is TGTGCCATCAGTGAGTCCACGGTCAGGGGGATAGATACGCAGTATTTT. Amino acids: CAISESTVRGIDTQYF. The rearrangement joins TRBV10-3 to TRBJ2-3; 7 bases are shared with TRBD1. Losses at the gene ends were 0 bases for V and 5 bases for J; bases not matched to a gene: 8. The V gene's germline CDR1 is ENHRY and CDR2 SYGVKD. The CDR3 consists of 16 residues.

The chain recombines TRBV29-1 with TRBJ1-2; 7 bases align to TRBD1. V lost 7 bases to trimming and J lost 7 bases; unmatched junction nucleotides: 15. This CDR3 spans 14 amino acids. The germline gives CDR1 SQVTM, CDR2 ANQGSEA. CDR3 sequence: CSGEFDRVAGGYTF. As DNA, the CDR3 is TGCAGCGGAGAATTCGACAGGGTTGCTGGTGGCTACACCTTC.

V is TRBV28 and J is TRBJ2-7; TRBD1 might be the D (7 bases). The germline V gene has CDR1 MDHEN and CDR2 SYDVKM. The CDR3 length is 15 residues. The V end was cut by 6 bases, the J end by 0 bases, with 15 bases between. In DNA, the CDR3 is TGTGCCAGCAGCCCCAGGGGGGCCCTCTCCTACGAGCAGTACTTC. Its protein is CASSPRGALSYEQYF.